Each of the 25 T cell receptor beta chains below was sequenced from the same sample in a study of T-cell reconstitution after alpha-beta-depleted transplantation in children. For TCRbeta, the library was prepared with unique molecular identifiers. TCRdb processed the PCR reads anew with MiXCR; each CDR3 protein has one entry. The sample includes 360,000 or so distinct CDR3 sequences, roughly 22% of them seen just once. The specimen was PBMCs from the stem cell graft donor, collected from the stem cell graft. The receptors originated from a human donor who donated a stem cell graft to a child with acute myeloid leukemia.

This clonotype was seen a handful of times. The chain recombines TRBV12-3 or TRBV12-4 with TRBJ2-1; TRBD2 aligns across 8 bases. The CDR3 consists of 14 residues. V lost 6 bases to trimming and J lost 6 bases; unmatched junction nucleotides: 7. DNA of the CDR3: TGTGCCAGCAGCCCGACTAGCGCGAGCAATGAGCAGTTCTTC. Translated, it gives CASSPTSASNEQFF.

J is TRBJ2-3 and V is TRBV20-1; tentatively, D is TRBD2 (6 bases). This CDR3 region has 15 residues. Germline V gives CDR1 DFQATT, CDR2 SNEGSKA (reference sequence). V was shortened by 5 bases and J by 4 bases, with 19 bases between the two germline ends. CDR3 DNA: TGCAGTGCTGGGACGCCGGGAGACGGGGCAGATACGCAGTATTTT. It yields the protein CSAGTPGDGADTQYF.

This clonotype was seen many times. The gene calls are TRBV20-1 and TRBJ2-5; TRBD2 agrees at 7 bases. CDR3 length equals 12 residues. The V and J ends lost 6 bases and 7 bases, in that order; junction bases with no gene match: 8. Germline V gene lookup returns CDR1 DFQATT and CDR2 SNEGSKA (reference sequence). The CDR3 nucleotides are TGCAGTGCCTGCGGCAGGGAGGGGACCCAGTACTTC. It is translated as CSACGREGTQYF.

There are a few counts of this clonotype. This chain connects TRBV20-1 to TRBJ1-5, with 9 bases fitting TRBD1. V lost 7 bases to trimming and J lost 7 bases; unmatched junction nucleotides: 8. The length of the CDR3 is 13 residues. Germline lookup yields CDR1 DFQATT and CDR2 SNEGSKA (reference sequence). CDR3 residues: CSGGTGRRQPQHF. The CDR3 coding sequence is TGCAGTGGGGGGACAGGGAGACGCCAGCCCCAGCATTTT.

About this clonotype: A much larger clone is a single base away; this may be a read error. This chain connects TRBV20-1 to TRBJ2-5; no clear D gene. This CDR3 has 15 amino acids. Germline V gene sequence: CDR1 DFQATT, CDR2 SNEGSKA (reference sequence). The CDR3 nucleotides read TGCAGTGCTGGAGATTTAAACAGCCCGCAAGAGACCCAGTACTTC. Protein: CSAGDLNSPQETQYF.

CDR3 protein: CAWSGGAGDWELFF. The DNA for the CDR3 is TGTGCCTGGAGTGGCGGAGCGGGAGATTGGGAGCTGTTTTTT. The chain recombines TRBV30 with TRBJ2-2; 8 positions agree with TRBD2. This CDR3 spans 14 amino acids. The V segment lost 1 base and the J segment 9 bases; nucleotides outside the gene matches: 7. The germline gives CDR1 GTSNPN, CDR2 SVGIG (reference sequence).

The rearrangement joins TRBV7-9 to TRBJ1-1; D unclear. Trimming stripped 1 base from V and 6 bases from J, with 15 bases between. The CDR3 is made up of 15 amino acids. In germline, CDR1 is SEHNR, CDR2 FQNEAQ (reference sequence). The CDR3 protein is CASSLGRAQGAEAFF. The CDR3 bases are TGTGCCAGCAGCTTAGGACGGGCACAAGGCGCTGAAGCTTTCTTT.

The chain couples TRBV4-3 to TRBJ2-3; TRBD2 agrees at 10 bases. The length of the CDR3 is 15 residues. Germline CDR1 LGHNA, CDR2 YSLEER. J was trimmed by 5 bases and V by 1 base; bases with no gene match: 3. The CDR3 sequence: CASSQVRLAGDTQYF. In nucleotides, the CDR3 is TGCGCCAGCAGCCAAGTGCGACTAGCGGGAGATACGCAGTATTTT.

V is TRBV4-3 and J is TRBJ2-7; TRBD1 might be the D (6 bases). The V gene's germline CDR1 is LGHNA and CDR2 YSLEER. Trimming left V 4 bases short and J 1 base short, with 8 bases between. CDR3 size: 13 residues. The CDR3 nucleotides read TGCGCCAGCAGCCGGACAGTTTCCTACGAGCAGTACTTC. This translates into CASSRTVSYEQYF.

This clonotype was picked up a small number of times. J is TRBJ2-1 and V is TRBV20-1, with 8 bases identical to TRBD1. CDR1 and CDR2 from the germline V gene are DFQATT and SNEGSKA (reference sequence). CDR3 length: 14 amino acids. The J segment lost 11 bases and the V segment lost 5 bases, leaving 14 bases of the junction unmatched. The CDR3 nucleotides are TGCAGTGCTTCAGGGGGCGGCATAAGTTATCAGCAGTTCTTC. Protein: CSASGGGISYQQFF.

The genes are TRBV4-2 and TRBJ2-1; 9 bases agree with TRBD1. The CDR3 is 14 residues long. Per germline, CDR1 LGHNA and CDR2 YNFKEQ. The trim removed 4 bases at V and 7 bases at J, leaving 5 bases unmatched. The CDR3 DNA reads TGTGCCAGCAGCCGAGTAGGACAGGGGAATGAGCAGTTCTTC. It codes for CASSRVGQGNEQFF.

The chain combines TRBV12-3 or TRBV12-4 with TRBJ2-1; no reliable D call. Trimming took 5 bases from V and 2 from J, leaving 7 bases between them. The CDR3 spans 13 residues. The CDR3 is CASSPNTYNEQFF. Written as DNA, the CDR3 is TGTGCCAGCAGTCCTAATACCTACAATGAGCAGTTCTTC.

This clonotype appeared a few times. CDR3 amino acids: CASKGESGSRGSSYNEQFF. CDR3 nucleotides: TGTGCCAGCAAAGGGGAAAGCGGGAGTCGGGGGAGCTCCTACAATGAGCAGTTCTTC. The rearrangement joins TRBV2 to TRBJ2-1, with TRBD2 identical over 8 bases. Germline CDR1 is SNHLY and CDR2 is FYNNEI. CDR3 length equals 19 residues. V shed 7 bases and J 0 bases; nucleotides not matched to a gene: 17.

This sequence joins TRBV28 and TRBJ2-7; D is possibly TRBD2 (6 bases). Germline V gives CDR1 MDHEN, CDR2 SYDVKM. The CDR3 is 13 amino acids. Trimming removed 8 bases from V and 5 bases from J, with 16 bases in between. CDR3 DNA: TGTGCCAGCTCTAGGCGGGGTAGCAACGAGCAGTACTTC. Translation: CASSRRGSNEQYF. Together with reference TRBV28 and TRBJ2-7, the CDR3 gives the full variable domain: DVKVTQSSRYLVKRTGEKVFLECVQDMDHENMFWYRQDPGLGLRLIYFSYDVKMKEKGDIPEGYSVSREKKERFSLILESASTNQTSMYLCASSRRGSNEQYFGPGTRLTVT.

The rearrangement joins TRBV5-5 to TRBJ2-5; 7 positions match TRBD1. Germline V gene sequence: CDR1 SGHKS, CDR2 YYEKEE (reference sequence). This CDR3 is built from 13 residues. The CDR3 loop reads CDRSLRGQETQYF. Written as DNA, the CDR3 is TGTGACAGAAGCTTAAGGGGGCAGGAGACCCAGTACTTC.

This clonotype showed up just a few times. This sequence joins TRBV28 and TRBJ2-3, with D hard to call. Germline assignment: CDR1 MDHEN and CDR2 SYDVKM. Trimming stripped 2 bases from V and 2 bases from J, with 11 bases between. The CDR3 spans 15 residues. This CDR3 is CASSLAPLYTDTQYF. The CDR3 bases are TGTGCCAGCAGTTTAGCCCCTCTATACACAGATACGCAGTATTTT.

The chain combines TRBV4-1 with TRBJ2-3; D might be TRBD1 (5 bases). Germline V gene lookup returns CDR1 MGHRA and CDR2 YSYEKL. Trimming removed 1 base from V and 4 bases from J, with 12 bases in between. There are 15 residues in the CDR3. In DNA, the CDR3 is TGCGCCAGCAGCCAAGCAGGGTCCAGCGCAGATACGCAGTATTTT. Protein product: CASSQAGSSADTQYF.

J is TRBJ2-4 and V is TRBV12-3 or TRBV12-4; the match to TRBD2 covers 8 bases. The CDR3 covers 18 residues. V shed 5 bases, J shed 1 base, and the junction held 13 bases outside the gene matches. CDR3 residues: CASSPGRGGGLAKNIQYF. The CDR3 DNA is TGTGCCAGCAGTCCCGGAAGAGGCGGGGGGCTGGCCAAAAACATTCAGTACTTC.

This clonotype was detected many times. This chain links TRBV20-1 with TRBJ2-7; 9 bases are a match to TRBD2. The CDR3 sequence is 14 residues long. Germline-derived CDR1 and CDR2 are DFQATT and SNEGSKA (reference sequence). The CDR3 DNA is TGCAGAGCATCGGGAGGTAGCGGGAGAAACGAGCAGTACTTC. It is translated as CRASGGSGRNEQYF.

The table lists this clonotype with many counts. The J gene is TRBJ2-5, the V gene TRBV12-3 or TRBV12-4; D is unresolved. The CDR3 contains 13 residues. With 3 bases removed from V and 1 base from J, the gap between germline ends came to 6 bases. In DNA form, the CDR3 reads TGTGCCAGCAGTTTCGGGCCCCAAGAGACCCAGTACTTC. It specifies CASSFGPQETQYF.

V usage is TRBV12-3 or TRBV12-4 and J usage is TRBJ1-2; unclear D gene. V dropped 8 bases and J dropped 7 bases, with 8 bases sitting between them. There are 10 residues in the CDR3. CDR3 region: CASFKGGYTF. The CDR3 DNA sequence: TGTGCCAGCTTCAAGGGTGGCTACACCTTC.

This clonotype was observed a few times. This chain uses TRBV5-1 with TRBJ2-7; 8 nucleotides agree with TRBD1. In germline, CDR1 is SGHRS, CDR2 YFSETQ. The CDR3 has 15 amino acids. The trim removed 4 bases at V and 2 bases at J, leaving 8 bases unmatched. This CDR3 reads CASSRGTGSTYEQYF. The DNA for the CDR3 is TGCGCCAGCAGCAGGGGGACAGGATCCACCTACGAGCAGTACTTC.

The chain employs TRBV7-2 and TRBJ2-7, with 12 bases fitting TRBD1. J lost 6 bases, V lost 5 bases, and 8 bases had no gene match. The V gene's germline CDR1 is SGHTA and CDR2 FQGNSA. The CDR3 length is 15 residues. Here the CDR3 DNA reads TGTGCCAGCAGCCAGGGGACAGGGGGCATCTCCGAGCAGTACTTC. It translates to CASSQGTGGISEQYF.

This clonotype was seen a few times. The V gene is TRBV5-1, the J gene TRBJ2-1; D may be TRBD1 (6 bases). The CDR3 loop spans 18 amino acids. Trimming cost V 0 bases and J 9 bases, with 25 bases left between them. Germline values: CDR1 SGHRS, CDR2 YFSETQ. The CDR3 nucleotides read TGCGCCAGCAGCTTGGCAGGCCGGGACACAGGGCTCCACAGTGAGCAGTTCTTC. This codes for CASSLAGRDTGLHSEQFF.

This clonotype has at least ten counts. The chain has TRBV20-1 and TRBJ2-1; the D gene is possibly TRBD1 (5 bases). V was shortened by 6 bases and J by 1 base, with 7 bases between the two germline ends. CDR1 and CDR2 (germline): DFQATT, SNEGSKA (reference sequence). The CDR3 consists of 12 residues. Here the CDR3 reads CSARQSYNEQFF. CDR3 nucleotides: TGCAGTGCCAGACAGTCCTACAATGAGCAGTTCTTC.